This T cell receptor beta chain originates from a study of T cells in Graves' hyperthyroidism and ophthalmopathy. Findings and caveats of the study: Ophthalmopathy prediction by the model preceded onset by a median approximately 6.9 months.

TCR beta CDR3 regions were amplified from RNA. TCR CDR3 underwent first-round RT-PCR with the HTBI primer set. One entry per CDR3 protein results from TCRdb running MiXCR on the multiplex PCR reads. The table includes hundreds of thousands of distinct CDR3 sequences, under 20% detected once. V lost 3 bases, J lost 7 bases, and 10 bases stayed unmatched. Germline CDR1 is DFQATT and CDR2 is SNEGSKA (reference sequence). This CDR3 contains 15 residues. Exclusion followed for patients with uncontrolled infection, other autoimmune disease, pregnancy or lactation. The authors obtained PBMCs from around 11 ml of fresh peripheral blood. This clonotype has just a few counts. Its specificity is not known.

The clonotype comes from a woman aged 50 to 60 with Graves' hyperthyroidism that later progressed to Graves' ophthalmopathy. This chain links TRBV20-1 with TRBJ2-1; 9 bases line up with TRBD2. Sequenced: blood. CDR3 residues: CSASLPGLAWNEQFF. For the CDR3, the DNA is TGCAGTGCTAGTCTCCCGGGACTAGCTTGGAATGAGCAGTTCTTC.